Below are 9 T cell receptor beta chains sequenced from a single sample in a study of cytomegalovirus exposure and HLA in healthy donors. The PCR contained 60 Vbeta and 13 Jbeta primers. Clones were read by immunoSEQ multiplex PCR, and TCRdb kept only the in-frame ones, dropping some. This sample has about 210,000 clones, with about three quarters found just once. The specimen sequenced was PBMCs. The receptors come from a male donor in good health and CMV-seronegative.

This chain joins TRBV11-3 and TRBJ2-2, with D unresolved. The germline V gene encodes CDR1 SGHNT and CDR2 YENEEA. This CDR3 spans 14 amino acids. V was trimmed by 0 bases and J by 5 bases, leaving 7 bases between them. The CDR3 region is CASSLDHQTGELFF. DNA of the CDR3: TGTGCCAGCAGCTTAGATCACCAGACCGGGGAGCTGTTTTTT.

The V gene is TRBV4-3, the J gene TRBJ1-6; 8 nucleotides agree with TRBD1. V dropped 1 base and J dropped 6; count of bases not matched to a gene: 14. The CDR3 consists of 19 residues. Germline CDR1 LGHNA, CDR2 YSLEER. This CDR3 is CASSQVPGRTGNPNSPLHF. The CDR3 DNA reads TGCGCCAGCAGCCAAGTCCCTGGTAGGACAGGGAACCCTAATTCACCCCTCCACTTT.

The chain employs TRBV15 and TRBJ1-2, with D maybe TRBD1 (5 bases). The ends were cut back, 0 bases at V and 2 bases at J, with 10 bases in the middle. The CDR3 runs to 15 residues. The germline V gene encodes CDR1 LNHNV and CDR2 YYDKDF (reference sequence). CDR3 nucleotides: TGTGCCACCAGCAGAGATCGGGGACTGAACTATGGCTACACCTTC. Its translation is CATSRDRGLNYGYTF.

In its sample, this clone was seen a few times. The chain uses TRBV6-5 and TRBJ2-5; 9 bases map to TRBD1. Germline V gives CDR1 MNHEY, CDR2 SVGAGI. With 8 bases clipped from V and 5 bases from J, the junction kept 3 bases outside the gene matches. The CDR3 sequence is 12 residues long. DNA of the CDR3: TGTGCCAGCTCCGGGACAGGGGAGACCCAGTACTTC. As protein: CASSGTGETQYF.

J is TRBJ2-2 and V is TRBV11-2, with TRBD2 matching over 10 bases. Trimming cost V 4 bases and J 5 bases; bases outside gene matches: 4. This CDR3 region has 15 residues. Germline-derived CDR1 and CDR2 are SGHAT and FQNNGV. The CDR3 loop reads CASSSSGSGTGELFF. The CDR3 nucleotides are TGTGCCAGCAGCTCTAGCGGGAGTGGGACCGGGGAGCTGTTTTTT. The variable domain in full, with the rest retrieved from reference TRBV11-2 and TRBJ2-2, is EAGVAQSPRYKIIEKRQSVAFWCNPISGHATLYWYQQILGQGPKLLIQFQNNGVVDDSQLPKDRFSAERLKGVDSTLKIQPAKLEDSAVYLCASSSSGSGTGELFFGEGSRLTVL.

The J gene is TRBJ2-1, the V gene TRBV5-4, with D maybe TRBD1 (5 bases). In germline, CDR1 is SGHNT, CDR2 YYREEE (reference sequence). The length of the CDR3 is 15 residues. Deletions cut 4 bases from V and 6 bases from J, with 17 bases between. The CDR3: CASSDRSSWGNEQFF. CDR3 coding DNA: TGTGCCAGCAGCGACAGATCCTCCTGGGGCAATGAGCAGTTCTTC.

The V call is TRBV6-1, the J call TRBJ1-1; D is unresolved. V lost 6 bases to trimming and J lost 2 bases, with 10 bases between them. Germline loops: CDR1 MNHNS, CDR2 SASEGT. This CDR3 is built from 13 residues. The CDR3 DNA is TGTGCCAGCAGACAAGTAACAAACACTGAAGCTTTCTTT. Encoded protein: CASRQVTNTEAFF.

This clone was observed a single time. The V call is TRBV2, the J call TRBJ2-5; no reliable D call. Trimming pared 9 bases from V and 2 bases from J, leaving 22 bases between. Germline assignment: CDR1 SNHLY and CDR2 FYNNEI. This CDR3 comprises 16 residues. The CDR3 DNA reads TGTGCCAGTCAGGAAATCACTGGAAACATTCAAGAGACCCAGTACTTC. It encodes CASQEITGNIQETQYF.

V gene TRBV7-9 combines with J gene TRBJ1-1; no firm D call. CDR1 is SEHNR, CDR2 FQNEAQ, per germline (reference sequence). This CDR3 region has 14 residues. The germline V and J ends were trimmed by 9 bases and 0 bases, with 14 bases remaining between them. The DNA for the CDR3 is TGTGCCAGTAGGGAGTGGGATATGAACACTGAAGCTTTCTTT. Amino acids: CASREWDMNTEAFF.